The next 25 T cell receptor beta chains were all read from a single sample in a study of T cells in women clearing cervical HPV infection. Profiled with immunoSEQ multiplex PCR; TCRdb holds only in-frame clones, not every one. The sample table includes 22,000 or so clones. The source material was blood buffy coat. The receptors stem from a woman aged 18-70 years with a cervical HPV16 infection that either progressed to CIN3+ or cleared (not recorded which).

Partial CDR3 DNA: TGTGCCAGCAGCTTACGGGACTTATACAATGAG. This codes for CASSLRDLYNE. The entire CDR3 protein is CASSLRDLYNEQFF. The gene calls are TRBV7-2 and TRBJ2-1; a weak D match, TRBD2 (6 bases). The read gets to within 3 residues of the CDR3 end, and the germline J gene fills in the rest. CDR1 is SGHTA, CDR2 FQGNSA, per germline. The CDR3 spans 14 residues. V was pared by 2 bases and J by 4 bases, with 9 bases between.

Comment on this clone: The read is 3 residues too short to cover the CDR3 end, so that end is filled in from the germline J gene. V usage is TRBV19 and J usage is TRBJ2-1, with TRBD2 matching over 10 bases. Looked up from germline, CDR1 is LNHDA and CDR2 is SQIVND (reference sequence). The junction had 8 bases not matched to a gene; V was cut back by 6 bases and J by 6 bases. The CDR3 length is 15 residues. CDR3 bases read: TGTGCCAGTAGCCCACTAGCGGGATTTCCCAATGAG. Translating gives CASSPLAGFPNE. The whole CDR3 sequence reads CASSPLAGFPNEQFF.

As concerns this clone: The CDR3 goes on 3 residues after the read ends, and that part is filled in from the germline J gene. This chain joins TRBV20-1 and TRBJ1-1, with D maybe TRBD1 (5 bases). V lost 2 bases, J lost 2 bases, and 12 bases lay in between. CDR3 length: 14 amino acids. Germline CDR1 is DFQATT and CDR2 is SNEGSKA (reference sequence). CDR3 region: CSARRGGFNTEAFF. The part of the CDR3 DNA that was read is TGCAGTGCTAGACGTGGGGGGTTCAACACTGAA.

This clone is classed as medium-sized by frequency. The CDR3 DNA, read in part, is TGCAGTGCTAGAGAGGCTAGCGGGAGGACTCATACG. The encoded protein is CSAREASGRTHT. In full, the CDR3 is CSAREASGRTHTQYF. The V gene is TRBV20-1, the J gene TRBJ2-3; the match to TRBD2 covers 11 bases. The read ends 3 residues shy of where the CDR3 ends; the end is completed using the germline J gene. Losses at the gene ends were 0 bases for V and 7 bases for J; bases not matched to a gene: 6. The germline V gene encodes CDR1 DFQATT and CDR2 SNEGSKA (reference sequence). The CDR3 consists of 15 residues.

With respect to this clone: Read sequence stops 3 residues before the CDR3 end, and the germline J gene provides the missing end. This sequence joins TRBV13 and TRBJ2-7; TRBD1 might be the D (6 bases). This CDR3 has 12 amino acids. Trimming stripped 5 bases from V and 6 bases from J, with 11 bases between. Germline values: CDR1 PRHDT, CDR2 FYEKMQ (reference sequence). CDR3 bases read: TGTGCCAGCAGCCCAGGGGCACTCGAG. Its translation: CASSPGALE. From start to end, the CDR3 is CASSPGALEQYF. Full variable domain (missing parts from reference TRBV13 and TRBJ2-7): AAGVIQSPRHLIKEKRETATLKCYPIPRHDTVYWYQQGPGQDPQFLISFYEKMQSDKGSIPDRFSAQQFSDYHSELNMSSLELGDSALYFCASSPGALEQYFGPGTRLTVT.

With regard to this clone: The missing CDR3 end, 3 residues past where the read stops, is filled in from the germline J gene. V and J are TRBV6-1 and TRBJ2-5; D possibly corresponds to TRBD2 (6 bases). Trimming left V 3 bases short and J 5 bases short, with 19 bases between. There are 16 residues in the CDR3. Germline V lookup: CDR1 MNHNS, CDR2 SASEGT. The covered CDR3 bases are TGTGCCAGCAGTGAGGAATTCCGGAGGGTCAAGGAGACC. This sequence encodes CASSEEFRRVKET. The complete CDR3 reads CASSEEFRRVKETQYF.

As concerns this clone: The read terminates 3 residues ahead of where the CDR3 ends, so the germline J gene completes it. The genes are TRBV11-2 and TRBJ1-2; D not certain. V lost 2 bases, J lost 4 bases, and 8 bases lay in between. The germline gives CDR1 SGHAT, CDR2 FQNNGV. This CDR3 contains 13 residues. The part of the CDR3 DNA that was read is TGTGCCAGCAGCTTAACAGCTATCTATGGC. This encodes CASSLTAIYG. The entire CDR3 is CASSLTAIYGYTF. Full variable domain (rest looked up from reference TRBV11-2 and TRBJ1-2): EAGVAQSPRYKIIEKRQSVAFWCNPISGHATLYWYQQILGQGPKLLIQFQNNGVVDDSQLPKDRFSAERLKGVDSTLKIQPAKLEDSAVYLCASSLTAIYGYTFGSGTRLTVV.

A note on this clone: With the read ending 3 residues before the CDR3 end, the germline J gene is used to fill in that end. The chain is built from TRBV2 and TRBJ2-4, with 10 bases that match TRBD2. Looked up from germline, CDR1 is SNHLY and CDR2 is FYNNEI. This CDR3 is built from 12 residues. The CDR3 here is CASSDSGGAQYF. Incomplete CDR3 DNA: TGTGCCAGCAGTGACAGCGGGGGGGCT.

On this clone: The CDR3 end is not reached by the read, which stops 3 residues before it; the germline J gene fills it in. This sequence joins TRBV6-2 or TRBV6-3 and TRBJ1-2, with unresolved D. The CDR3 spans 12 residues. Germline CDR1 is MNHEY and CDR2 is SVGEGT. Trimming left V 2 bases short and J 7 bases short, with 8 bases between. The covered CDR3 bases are TGTGCCAGCAGTTACGGGCAAGCTGGC. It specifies CASSYGQAG. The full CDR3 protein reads CASSYGQAGYTF.

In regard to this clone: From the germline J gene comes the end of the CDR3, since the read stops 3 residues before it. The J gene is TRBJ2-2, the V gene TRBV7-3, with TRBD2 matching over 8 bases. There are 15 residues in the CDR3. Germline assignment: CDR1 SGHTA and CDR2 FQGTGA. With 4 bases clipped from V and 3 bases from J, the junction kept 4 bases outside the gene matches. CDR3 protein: CASSSSGGDTGELFF. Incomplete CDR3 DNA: TGTGCCAGCAGCTCTTCGGGGGGGGACACCGGGGAG.

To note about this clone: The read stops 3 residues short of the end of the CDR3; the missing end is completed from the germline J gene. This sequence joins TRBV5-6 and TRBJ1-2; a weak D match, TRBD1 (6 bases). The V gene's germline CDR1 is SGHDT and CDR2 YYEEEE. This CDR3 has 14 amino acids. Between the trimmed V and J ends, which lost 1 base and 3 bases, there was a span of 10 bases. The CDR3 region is CASSLIRGDYGYTF. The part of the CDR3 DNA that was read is TGTGCCAGCAGCTTGATCAGGGGTGACTATGGC.

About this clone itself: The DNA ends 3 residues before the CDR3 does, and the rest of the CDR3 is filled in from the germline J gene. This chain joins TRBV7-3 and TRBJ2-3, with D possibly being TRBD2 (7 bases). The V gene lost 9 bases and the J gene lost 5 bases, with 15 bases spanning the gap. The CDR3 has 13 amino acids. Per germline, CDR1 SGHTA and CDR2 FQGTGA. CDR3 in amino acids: CASRAGAVDTQYF. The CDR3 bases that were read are TGTGCCAGTAGGGCGGGGGCCGTAGATACG.

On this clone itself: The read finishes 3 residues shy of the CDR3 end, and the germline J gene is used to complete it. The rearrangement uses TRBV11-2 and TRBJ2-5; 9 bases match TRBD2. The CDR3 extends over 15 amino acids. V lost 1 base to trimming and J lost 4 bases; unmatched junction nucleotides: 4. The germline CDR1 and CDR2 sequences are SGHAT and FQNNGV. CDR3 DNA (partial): TGTGCCAGCAGCTTAGGGCTAGCGGGGAGAGAGACC. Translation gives CASSLGLAGRET. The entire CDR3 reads CASSLGLAGRETQYF.

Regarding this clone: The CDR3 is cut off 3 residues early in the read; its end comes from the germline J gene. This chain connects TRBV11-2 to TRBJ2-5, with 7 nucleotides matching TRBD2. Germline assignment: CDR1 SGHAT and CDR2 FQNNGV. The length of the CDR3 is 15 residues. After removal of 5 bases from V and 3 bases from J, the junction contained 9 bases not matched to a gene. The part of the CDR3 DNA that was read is TGTGCCAGCAGCCCGAGGGCGGCGGGAGAAGAGACC. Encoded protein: CASSPRAAGEET. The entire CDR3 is CASSPRAAGEETQYF.

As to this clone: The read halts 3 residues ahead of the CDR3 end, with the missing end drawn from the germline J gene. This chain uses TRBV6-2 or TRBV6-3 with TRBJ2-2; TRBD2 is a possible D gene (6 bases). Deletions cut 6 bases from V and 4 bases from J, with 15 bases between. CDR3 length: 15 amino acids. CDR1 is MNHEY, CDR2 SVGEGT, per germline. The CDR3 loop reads CASRRDSAGTGELFF. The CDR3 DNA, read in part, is TGTGCCAGCAGAAGGGACTCCGCAGGCACCGGGGAG.

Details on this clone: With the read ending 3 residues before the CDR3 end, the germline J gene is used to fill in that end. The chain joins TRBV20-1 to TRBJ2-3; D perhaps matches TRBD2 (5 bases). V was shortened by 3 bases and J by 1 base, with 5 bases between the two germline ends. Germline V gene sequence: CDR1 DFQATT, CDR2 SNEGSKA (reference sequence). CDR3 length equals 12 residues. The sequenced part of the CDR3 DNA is TGCAGTGCTAGGAGGGGCACAGATACG. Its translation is CSARRGTDT. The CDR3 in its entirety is CSARRGTDTQYF.

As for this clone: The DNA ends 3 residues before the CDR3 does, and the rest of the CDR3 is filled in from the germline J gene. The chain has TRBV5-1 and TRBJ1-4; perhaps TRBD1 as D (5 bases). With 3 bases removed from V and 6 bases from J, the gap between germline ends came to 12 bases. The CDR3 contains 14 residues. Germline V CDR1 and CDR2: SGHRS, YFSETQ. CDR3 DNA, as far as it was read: TGCGCCAGCAGCTCCGGGACTGAGGATGAAAAA. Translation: CASSSGTEDEK. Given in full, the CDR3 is CASSSGTEDEKLFF.

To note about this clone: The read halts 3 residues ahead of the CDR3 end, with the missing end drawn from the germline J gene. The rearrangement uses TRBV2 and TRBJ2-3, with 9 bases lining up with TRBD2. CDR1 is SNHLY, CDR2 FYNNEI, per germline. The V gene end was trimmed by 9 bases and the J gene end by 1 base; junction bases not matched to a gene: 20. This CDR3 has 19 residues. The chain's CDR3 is CASTTLLGERTSGTDTQYF. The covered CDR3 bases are TGTGCCAGTACTACCCTACTCGGTGAGAGGACTAGCGGCACAGATACG.

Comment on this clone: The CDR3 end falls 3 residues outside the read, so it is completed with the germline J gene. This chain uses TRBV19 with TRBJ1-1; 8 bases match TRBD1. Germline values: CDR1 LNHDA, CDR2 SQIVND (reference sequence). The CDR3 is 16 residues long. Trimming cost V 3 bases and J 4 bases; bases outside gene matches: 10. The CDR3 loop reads CASSIRQGARGTEAFF. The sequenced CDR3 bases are TGTGCCAGTAGTATCCGTCAGGGGGCCCGGGGCACTGAA. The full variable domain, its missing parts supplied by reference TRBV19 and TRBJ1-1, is DGGITQSPKYLFRKEGQNVTLSCEQNLNHDAMYWYRQDPGQGLRLIYYSQIVNDFQKGDIAEGYSVSREKKESFPLTVTSAQKNPTAFYLCASSIRQGARGTEAFFGQGTRLTVV.

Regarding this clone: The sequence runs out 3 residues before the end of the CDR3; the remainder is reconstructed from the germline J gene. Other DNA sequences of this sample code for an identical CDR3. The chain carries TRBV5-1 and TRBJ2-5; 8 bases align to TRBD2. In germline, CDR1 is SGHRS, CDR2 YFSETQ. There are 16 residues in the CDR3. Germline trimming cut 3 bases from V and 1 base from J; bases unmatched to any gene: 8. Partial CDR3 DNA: TGCGCCAGCAGCTCCTCCGTGACTAGCGCCCAAGAGACC. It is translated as CASSSSVTSAQET. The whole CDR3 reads CASSSSVTSAQETQYF.

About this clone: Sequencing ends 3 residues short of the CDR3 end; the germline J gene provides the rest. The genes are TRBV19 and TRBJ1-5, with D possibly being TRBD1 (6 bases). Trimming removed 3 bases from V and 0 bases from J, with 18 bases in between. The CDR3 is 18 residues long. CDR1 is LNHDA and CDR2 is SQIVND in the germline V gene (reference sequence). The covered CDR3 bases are TGTGCCAGTAGTATCCGGACAGAGAGACTCTATAGCAATCAGCCC. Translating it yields CASSIRTERLYSNQP. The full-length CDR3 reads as CASSIRTERLYSNQPQHF. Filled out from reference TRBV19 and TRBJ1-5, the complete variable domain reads DGGITQSPKYLFRKEGQNVTLSCEQNLNHDAMYWYRQDPGQGLRLIYYSQIVNDFQKGDIAEGYSVSREKKESFPLTVTSAQKNPTAFYLCASSIRTERLYSNQPQHFGDGTRLSIL.

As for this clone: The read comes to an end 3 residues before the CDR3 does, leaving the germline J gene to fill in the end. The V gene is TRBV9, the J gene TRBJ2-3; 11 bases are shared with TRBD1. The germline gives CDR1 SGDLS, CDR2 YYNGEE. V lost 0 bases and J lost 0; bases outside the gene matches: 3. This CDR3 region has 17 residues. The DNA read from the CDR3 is TGTGCCAGCAGCGTAGCTGGGACAGGGGGGAGCACAGATACG. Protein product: CASSVAGTGGSTDT. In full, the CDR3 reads CASSVAGTGGSTDTQYF.

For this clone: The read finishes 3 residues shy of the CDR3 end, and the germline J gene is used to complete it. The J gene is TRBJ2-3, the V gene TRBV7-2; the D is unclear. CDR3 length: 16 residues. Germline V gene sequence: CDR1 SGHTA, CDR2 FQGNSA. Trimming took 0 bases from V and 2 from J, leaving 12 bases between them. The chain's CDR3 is CASSLASQSITDTQYF. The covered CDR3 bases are TGTGCCAGCAGCTTAGCTTCCCAATCAATCACAGATACG.

Incomplete CDR3 DNA: TGTGCCAGCTCACCCTCGGCAGGGATCCGTAATTCACCC. It encodes CASSPSAGIRNSP. The CDR3, in full, reads CASSPSAGIRNSPLHF. This sequence joins TRBV18 and TRBJ1-6; D might be TRBD1 (5 bases). The read ends 3 residues shy of where the CDR3 ends; the end is completed using the germline J gene. Looked up from germline, CDR1 is KGHSH and CDR2 is LQKENI. The CDR3 runs 16 residues. Trimming removed 3 bases from V and 6 bases from J, with 15 bases in between.

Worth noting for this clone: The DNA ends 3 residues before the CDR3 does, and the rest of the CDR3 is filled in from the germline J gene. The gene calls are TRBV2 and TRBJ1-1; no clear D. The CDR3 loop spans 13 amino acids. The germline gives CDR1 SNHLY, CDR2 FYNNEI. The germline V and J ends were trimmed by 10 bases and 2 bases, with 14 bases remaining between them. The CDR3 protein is CATQRDFNTEAFF. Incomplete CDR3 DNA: TGTGCCACCCAACGCGATTTTAACACTGAA.